This T cell receptor (beta chain) derives from a study of CD8+ T cells in alopecia areata. Noted treatment: oral pan-JAK inhibitor, 5-10 mg twice daily. Study results and caveats: Tofacitinib did not eliminate many expanded lesional clones from scalp or blood.

Sequencing templates came from extracted RNA that was reverse transcribed into cDNA. Sequenced by immunoSEQ multiplex PCR; TCRdb stores in-frame clones only, minus some. The data show about 200,000 clones, with around 60% seen just once and about 1.3% held by the top ten. Worth noting for this clone: Antigen unknown.

V lost 1 base, J lost 3 bases, and 16 bases lay in between. CDR1 GTSNPN and CDR2 SVGIG come from the germline V gene (reference sequence). The CDR3 consists of 16 residues. The chain has TRBV30 and TRBJ1-5, with a weak D call TRBD1 (5 bases). This sample comprised CD4+ T cells sorted from blood, obtained at week 49, from a patient treated with tofacitinib. This sequence was found in a human donor with alopecia areata. This chain's CDR3 is CAWSARQGSSNQPQHF. The CDR3 bases are TGTGCCTGGAGTGCGCGGCAGGGAAGCTCCAATCAGCCCCAGCATTTT. The full variable domain, rest sourced from reference TRBV30 and TRBJ1-5, is SQTIHQWPATLVQPVGSPLSLECTVEGTSNPNLYWYRQAAGRGLQLLFYSVGIGQISSEVPQNLSASRPQDRQFILSSKKLLLSDSGFYLCAWSARQGSSNQPQHFGDGTRLSIL.